This T cell receptor beta chain was identified during a study of shared clonotypes between healthy human individuals (dated by TCRdb to 2018 to 2021). About the investigation overall: Three men and a couple of women, aged 18 to 49 years, made up the cohort. To estimate repertoire size and how much clonotypes are shared between individuals, the study performed deep sequencing of blood TCR repertoires from about five healthy adults. To increase sequencing depth and limit assay-specific biases, TCR repertoire library preparation and sequencing were carried out by different laboratories using diverse techniques. Per donor, leukapheresis produced somewhere between about 0.8 and 9.5 billion PBMCs. Overall study outcomes, separate from this receptor: Pairwise subsampling indicated that sequencing depth was expected to affect the degree of clonotype sharing among donors. The genetic and exposure-history diversity represented was limited by the small number of donors. Sampling was limited to blood, and TCR repertoires in tissue likely differ from TCR repertoires in blood.

CDR1 and CDR2, looked up from the germline V gene, are SNHLY and FYNNEI. The CDR3 covers 13 residues, taking in both the cysteine and the phenylalanine. Solely the CDR3 DNA is kept, with 39 bases framed from the first base. The V end gives up 8 bases and the J end 5 bases, leaving 7 bases in the junction not matched to a gene. The donors were healthy, HIV-negative adults who had no recently reported acute infections or vaccinations. Every donor was a Caucasian adult living in Nashville, Tennessee, USA. For unsorted samples, 90 million or so PBMCs were counted and genomic DNA was extracted with the QIAamp DNA Blood Mini kit. After blood collection by leukapheresis, PBMCs were isolated using Ficoll-Histopaque density gradient centrifugation and then cryopreserved in the vapor phase of liquid nitrogen. Using the deep immunoSEQ assay, multiplex PCR amplified TCR CDR3 regions from genomic DNA. Genomic DNA extracted from each cell subset was distributed evenly over all wells of several immunoSEQ 96-well plates, and each plate served as one replicate. For unsorted PBMC, 250 to 350 ng of genomic DNA, equivalent to approximately 30,000 T cell genomes, went into each replicate PCR. Ten immunoSEQ deep assay plates were used to sequence the unsorted PBMC genomic DNA. The purified libraries were quantified using a Qubit 3.0 fluorometer, sized with a Bioanalyzer 2100, and then quantified again using the KAPA Library Quantification kit. Every immunoSEQ 96-well plate was sequenced on a dedicated single-read 150-cycle Illumina NextSeq 550 flow cell. The paper's processing steps were these. The immunoSEQ output contained only junctional sequences without quality scores, so filtering could not match that applied to full-length reads. Sequences were annotated with PyIR, a Python wrapper for IgBLAST v1.9, using IMGT germline references to assign V/J genes and CDR3. Reads with weak V/J assignments (E-value above 1e-6), missing CDR3, stop codons, out-of-frame junctions, or ambiguous translated residues were removed. V3J clonotypes were defined as sequences sharing the same inferred V gene, J gene, and CDR3 amino acid sequence. To compute the percentage overlap between repertoires, the number of shared unique clonotypes was divided by the size of the smaller repertoire. Three approaches were used to assess repertoire richness: RTK rarefaction, the Chao1 estimator, and Recon v2.1 estimates of unobserved clonotypes. As stored in TCRdb, this immuneACCESS dataset retains in-frame rearrangements with V and J assigned. A fraction of the clones does not appear; measured against another copy, unresolved V genes explain less than half of the discrepancy, and the remainder lacks a known reason. V, J and clone size reflect that table, while D and trimming were determined from the DNA. The sample data list about half a million clones, and 70% to 80% of these were observed just once. Clones ranked in the top ten supply around 12% of the sample.

Details on this clone: Its antigen is still unknown. No qualities accompany the bases; no much larger clone lies one base away.

The clonotype was recovered from a woman aged 40 to 49 in good health. Some clones in this sample may be carry-over from other donors' samples. The sequenced sample was PBMCs. The chain links TRBV2 with TRBJ2-3, with 7 central nucleotides matching TRBD2. The CDR3 here reads CASAREGIDTQYF. The DNA is as follows: TGTGCCAGCGCGAGGGAGGGGATAGATACGCAGTATTTT. Extended through the reference TRBV2 and TRBJ2-3 proteins, this CDR3 yields the full variable domain: EPEVTQTPSHQVTQMGQEVILRCVPISNHLYFYWYRQILGQKVEFLVSFYNNEISEKSEIFDDQFSVERPDGSNFTLKIRSTKLEDSAMYFCASAREGIDTQYFGPGTRLTVL.